This entry lists 7 T cell receptor beta chains sequenced from one sample in a study of blood T cell repertoires in COVID-19. Produced via immunoSEQ multiplex PCR; TCRdb's table is partial and in-frame only. Counted here are 200,000 to 300,000 clones, about 87% occurring once; the ten biggest clones make up 0.95% to 1.5%. The sequencing input was PBMCs or T cells enriched from blood (not recorded which). Every receptor here comes from a woman between 35 and 50 years old with acute COVID-19.

The genes are TRBV9 and TRBJ1-4; a possible D gene is TRBD1 (5 bases). Trimming removed 1 base from V and 2 bases from J, with 12 bases in between. There are 16 residues in the CDR3. From germline, CDR1 is SGDLS and CDR2 YYNGEE. This CDR3 is CASSVSGTATNEKLFF. The CDR3 DNA sequence: TGTGCCAGCAGCGTATCAGGGACTGCTACTAATGAAAAACTGTTTTTT.

The chain carries TRBV11-2 and TRBJ1-2, with D possibly TRBD1 on 5 matching bases. The V gene lost 5 bases and the J gene lost 4 bases, with 29 bases spanning the gap. The length of the CDR3 is 19 residues. CDR1 SGHAT and CDR2 FQNNGV come from the germline V gene. CDR3 residues: CASSSPAGQGSSRLYGYTF. The CDR3 DNA follows: TGTGCCAGCAGCAGCCCGGCGGGGCAGGGAAGTTCTAGGCTCTATGGCTACACCTTC.

J is TRBJ1-4 and V is TRBV24-1; D might be TRBD1 (5 bases). Deletions cut 9 bases from V and 0 bases from J, with 19 bases between. The CDR3 contains 17 residues. CDR1 and CDR2 (germline): KGHDR, SFDVKD. Written as DNA, the CDR3 is TGTGCCACCGGGGGGAGGGGCACATTTGCAACTAATGAAAAACTGTTTTTT. Protein sequence: CATGGRGTFATNEKLFF.

Turning to this clone: The germline gene is not matched at one end of the junction; a read error may be the cause. This chain links TRBV5-1 with TRBJ1-5, with 12 nucleotides matching TRBD1. Germline loops: CDR1 SGHRS, CDR2 YFSETQ. This CDR3 region has 16 residues. Written as DNA, the CDR3 is TGCGCCAGCAGCCCGACCGGGACAGGGGGCAAGCAGCCCCAGCATTTT. Translation: CASSPTGTGGKQPQHF. The full variable domain, in which reference TRBV5-1 and TRBJ1-5 provide the parts outside the CDR3, is KAGVTQTPRYLIKTRGQQVTLSCSPISGHRSVSWYQQTPGQGLQFLFEYFSETQRNKGNFPGRFSGRQFSNSRSEMNVSTLELGDSALYLCASSPTGTGGKQPQHFGDGTRLSIL.

The chain is built from TRBV4-1 and TRBJ1-6; D might be TRBD1 (6 bases). The V end lost 6 bases, the J end lost 8 bases, and 8 bases lay between the germline ends. Germline CDR1 and CDR2: MGHRA and YSYEKL. The length of the CDR3 is 12 residues. The CDR3 reads CASSNRDSPLHF. CDR3 coding DNA: TGCGCCAGCAGTAACAGGGATTCACCCCTCCACTTT.

This chain connects TRBV7-2 to TRBJ1-6; 7 bases match TRBD1. The CDR3 is made up of 15 amino acids. The germline V gene encodes CDR1 SGHTA and CDR2 FQGNSA. Trimming removed 7 bases from V and 5 bases from J; junction bases left unmatched: 8. The CDR3 sequence is CASNKEGQNNSPLHF. CDR3 nucleotide sequence: TGTGCCAGCAACAAAGAGGGACAGAATAATTCACCCCTCCACTTT.

The CDR3 DNA is TGTGCCAGCAGTTACGCAGTGAATGGCTACACCTTC. It codes for CASSYAVNGYTF. The chain joins TRBV28 to TRBJ1-2; no clear D. The CDR3 has 12 amino acids. Trimming shortened V by 4 bases and J by 6 bases, and 9 bases separated the two germline ends. The germline CDR1 and CDR2 sequences are MDHEN and SYDVKM.